This TCR beta chain originates from a study of T cell repertoires in cytomegalovirus infection. TCRdb used MiXCR to reprocess the reads, holding one entry per CDR3 protein. The sample consists of about a million distinct CDR3 sequences, about a third of them appearing once. For this clonotype: Its antigen is still unknown.

The source was cultured CD8+ T cells from PBMCs, collected from culture after CMV antigen stimulation. The source is a human donor in good health (CMV status not recorded). Some clones in this sample may be carry-over from other donors' samples.

The CDR3 bases are TGTGCCAGCAGGATACAGGTGAACACTGAAGCTTTCTTT. This codes for CASRIQVNTEAFF. The V and J genes are TRBV27 and TRBJ1-1; D is possibly TRBD1 (5 bases). Trimming stripped 6 bases from V and 0 bases from J, with 8 bases between. This CDR3 is built from 13 residues. CDR1 MNHEY and CDR2 SMNVEV come from the germline V gene (reference sequence).